What follows describes a single TCR beta chain. The germline V gene encodes CDR1 SGHRS and CDR2 YFSETQ. J gave up 5 bases and V 3 bases, and 3 bases lay outside the gene matches. The CDR3 sequence is 15 residues long. This entry is derived from a study of blood T cell repertoires in COVID-19. Study-level information: The origin of the acute and convalescent COVID-19 samples was the United States, Italy and Spain.

The protocol was immunoSEQ multiplex PCR, while the TCRdb copy is restricted to in-frame clones and leaves out a portion. Of roughly 380,000 clones listed, around nine tenths are singletons. The chain couples TRBV5-1 to TRBJ2-5, with TRBD2 matching 14 bases. The sequenced sample was PBMCs or T cells enriched from blood (not recorded which). This clonotype originated in a woman younger than 45 who had been exposed to COVID-19. CDR3 coding DNA: TGCGCCAGCAGCTGGGGACTAGCGGGAGCCGAGACCCAGTACTTC. It codes for CASSWGLAGAETQYF.